Listed here are 29 T cell receptor beta chains from one sample, sequenced in a study of Graves' ophthalmopathy and Graves' hyperthyroidism. Scientists amplified the TCR beta CDR3 regions from RNA transcripts. The workflow started with a first-round RT-PCR run with HTBI primers and then moved on to a second-round multiplex PCR. TCRdb passed the multiplex PCR reads through MiXCR, listing each CDR3 protein once. The sample has hundreds of thousands of distinct CDR3 sequences, just over 40% seen once; the top ten hold 3.3%. The sequencing sample was made of peripheral blood. The receptors were gathered from an adult man with Graves' ophthalmopathy.

This clonotype was observed many times. V is TRBV20-1 and J is TRBJ2-7; D not certain. Germline V gene lookup returns CDR1 DFQATT and CDR2 SNEGSKA (reference sequence). This CDR3 contains 14 residues. V lost 3 bases, J lost 5 bases, and 17 bases lay in between. The CDR3 sequence: CSARESGAVHEQYF. The CDR3 DNA sequence: TGCAGTGCTAGGGAATCGGGTGCGGTCCACGAGCAGTACTTC.

The chain links TRBV6-2 or TRBV6-3 to TRBJ2-7; possibly TRBD2 for D (5 bases). V was pared by 11 bases and J by 4 bases, with 9 bases between. Germline CDR1 MNHEY, CDR2 SVGEGT. The CDR3 totals 10 residues. CDR3 nucleotide sequence: TGTGCCGGAGGATGGTACGAGCAGTACTTC. Protein product: CAGGWYEQYF.

CDR3 amino acids: CSAKNTGQGLYNSPLHF. The DNA of the CDR3 is TGCAGTGCAAAAAATACTGGACAGGGCCTGTATAATTCACCCCTCCACTTT. The chain joins TRBV20-1 to TRBJ1-6; the match to TRBD1 covers 8 bases. Germline trimming cut 6 bases from V and 4 bases from J; bases unmatched to any gene: 14. The CDR3 is 17 residues long. Germline CDR1 DFQATT, CDR2 SNEGSKA (reference sequence).

This clonotype was observed at least ten times. The chain couples TRBV19 to TRBJ2-5, with 7 bases that match TRBD1. This CDR3 is built from 14 residues. Germline loops: CDR1 LNHDA, CDR2 SQIVND (reference sequence). V was clipped by 2 bases and J by 4 bases; unmatched bases: 4. This chain's CDR3 is CASSIQGEGETQYF. The CDR3 coding sequence is TGTGCCAGTAGTATACAGGGGGAAGGAGAGACCCAGTACTTC.

Only a few counts were recorded for this clonotype. The rearrangement links TRBV5-1 to TRBJ2-7; TRBD1 is a possible D gene (6 bases). Germline V lookup: CDR1 SGHRS, CDR2 YFSETQ. Trimming shortened V by 4 bases and J by 5 bases, and 16 bases separated the two germline ends. CDR3 size: 14 residues. This CDR3 is CASSPYLKGDEQYF. The CDR3 region has the DNA TGCGCCAGCAGCCCTTACTTAAAGGGGGACGAGCAGTACTTC.

This clonotype came up many times. CDR3 in amino acids: CASSLGRSYEQYF. In DNA, the CDR3 is TGTGCCAGCAGCCTGGGGCGGTCCTACGAGCAGTACTTC. The J gene is TRBJ2-7, the V gene TRBV7-2, with a possible D match to TRBD1 (5 bases). CDR3 size: 13 residues. V was shortened by 5 bases and J by 1 base, with 9 bases between the two germline ends. The germline V gene has CDR1 SGHTA and CDR2 FQGNSA. Drawing the rest from reference TRBV7-2 and TRBJ2-7, the complete variable domain is GAGVSQSPSNKVTEKGKDVELRCDPISGHTALYWYRQSLGQGLEFLIYFQGNSAPDKSGLPSDRFSAERTGGSVSTLTIQRTQQEDSAVYLCASSLGRSYEQYFGPGTRLTVT.

This rearrangement joins TRBV6-1 to TRBJ2-2, with D perhaps given as TRBD1 or TRBD2 (6 bases each). V shed 6 bases and J shed 4 bases, with 18 bases lying between them. The CDR3 runs 16 residues. The germline V gene encodes CDR1 MNHNS and CDR2 SASEGT. CDR3 nucleotides: TGTGCCAGCAGCTTAGGGGGACTCCGGTTCACCGGGGAGCTGTTTTTT. Its protein is CASSLGGLRFTGELFF.

The V call is TRBV20-1, the J call TRBJ2-7, with TRBD2 as a possible D gene (5 bases). Germline CDR1 and CDR2: DFQATT and SNEGSKA (reference sequence). CDR3 length: 19 amino acids. V was cut by 6 bases and J by 4 bases, with 34 bases left in between. The CDR3 nucleotides read TGCAGTGCAACCAATAGAAAGAGTCTAGGCCAACGGGGAAAGTACGAGCAGTACTTC. Translated, it gives CSATNRKSLGQRGKYEQYF.

The chain has TRBV11-2 and TRBJ1-3; D is unclear. CDR1 and CDR2 (germline): SGHAT, FQNNGV. The CDR3 consists of 14 residues. The V and J ends lost 4 bases and 2 bases respectively, with 9 bases between them. This CDR3 reads CASSYSITGNTIYF. DNA of the CDR3: TGTGCCAGCAGCTACAGTATCACTGGAAACACCATATATTTT.

The chain is built from TRBV12-3 or TRBV12-4 and TRBJ2-2; the match to TRBD1 covers 8 bases. Germline trimming cut 6 bases from V and 16 bases from J; bases unmatched to any gene: 1. The CDR3 consists of 9 residues. The CDR3 DNA reads TGTGCCAGCAGCGGGACAGGGTTTTTT. It translates to CASSGTGFF.

This clonotype came up many times. V usage is TRBV11-2 and J usage is TRBJ2-7, with D maybe TRBD2 (5 bases). V lost 0 bases to trimming and J lost 4 bases, with 10 bases between them. This CDR3 has 14 residues. Germline V gene data show CDR1 as SGHAT and CDR2 as FQNNGV. CDR3 in DNA: TGTGCCAGCAGCTTAGACGGGGAGATATACGAGCAGTACTTC. Translated, it gives CASSLDGEIYEQYF.

V usage is TRBV4-1 and J usage is TRBJ1-1, with 8 bases that match TRBD1. Trimming took 1 base from V and 8 from J; bases not matched to a gene: 6. The CDR3 spans 14 residues. Germline values: CDR1 MGHRA, CDR2 YSYEKL. The CDR3 nucleotides are TGCGCCAGCAGCCAAGCTCCGGGACAGGAAGAAGCTTTCTTT. Protein product: CASSQAPGQEEAFF.

This clonotype was picked up many times. A junction end diverges from the germline sequence, so it may reflect a read error. This chain joins TRBV10-3 and TRBJ1-2; weak D call: TRBD1 (6 bases). Germline CDR1 and CDR2: ENHRY and SYGVKD. The CDR3 covers 16 residues. The CDR3 region has the DNA TGTGCCAGCAGTTACTCCGGGACACAAAGGGGCTATGGCTACACCTTC. Protein sequence: CASSYSGTQRGYGYTF.

The sample holds many counts of this clonotype. This rearrangement joins TRBV7-8 to TRBJ2-7, with 8 positions matching TRBD1. J lost 2 bases, V lost 3 bases, and 6 bases had no gene match. Germline V CDR1 and CDR2: SGHVS, FQNEAQ. This CDR3 region has 15 residues. The CDR3 loop reads CASSFSGTGAYEQYF. The CDR3 DNA follows: TGTGCCAGCAGCTTTTCCGGGACAGGAGCCTACGAGCAGTACTTC. The variable domain in full, with the rest retrieved from reference TRBV7-8 and TRBJ2-7, is GAGVSQSPRYKVAKRGQDVALRCDPISGHVSLFWYQQALGQGPEFLTYFQNEAQLDKSGLPSDRFFAERPEGSVSTLKIQRTQQEDSAVYLCASSFSGTGAYEQYFGPGTRLTVT.

Regarding this clonotype: Since the CDR3 does not end with the conserved phenylalanine or tryptophan, this likely comes from a read error. The rearrangement uses TRBV7-2 and TRBJ1-1; unclear D gene. The CDR3 is made up of 16 amino acids. Germline loops: CDR1 SGHTA, CDR2 FQGNSA. V lost 6 bases and J 1 base, leaving 18 bases between the germline ends. CDR3: CASSYLQQFRNTEAFL. CDR3 coding DNA: TGTGCCAGCAGTTATCTGCAACAGTTCAGGAACACTGAAGCTTTCCTT.

This clonotype has a handful of counts. This chain connects TRBV5-6 to TRBJ2-5; D possibly matches TRBD1 or TRBD2 (5 bases each). Germline assignment: CDR1 SGHDT and CDR2 YYEEEE. CDR3 size: 16 residues. V dropped 4 bases and J dropped 9 bases, with 25 bases sitting between them. In DNA, the CDR3 is TGTGCCAGCAGCCCGGGGCCGGGGACGGGGAGTAGGGCCCAGTACTTC. Translated, it gives CASSPGPGTGSRAQYF.

Here the CDR3 DNA reads TGTGCCAGCAGCCAACGGACCGGCAATACGCAGTATTTT. Its protein product is CASSQRTGNTQYF. The chain couples TRBV7-9 to TRBJ2-3; D is uncertain. CDR1 is SEHNR, CDR2 FQNEAQ, per germline (reference sequence). V lost 5 bases and J 7 bases, leaving 13 bases between the germline ends. The CDR3 has 13 amino acids.

V gene TRBV29-1 combines with J gene TRBJ2-3; D assignment may be TRBD1 or TRBD2 (5 bases each). Trimming removed 1 base at V and 0 bases at J, with 11 bases between. CDR3 length equals 15 residues. The germline CDR1 and CDR2 sequences are SQVTM and ANQGSEA. CDR3 DNA: TGCAGCGTTGAAGGGGGGACGGTAAGCACAGATACGCAGTATTTT. The encoded protein is CSVEGGTVSTDTQYF.

At least ten counts were recorded for this clonotype. The chain is built from TRBV20-1 and TRBJ1-3, with TRBD1 as a possible D gene (5 bases). The CDR3 is made up of 14 amino acids. V was cut by 1 base and J by 1 base, with 8 bases left in between. Per the germline V gene, CDR1 is DFQATT and CDR2 is SNEGSKA (reference sequence). The CDR3 region has the DNA TGCAGTGCTAGAGGGCAGGGATCTGGAAACACCATATATTTT. Translation: CSARGQGSGNTIYF.

The rearrangement links TRBV4-3 to TRBJ2-5; D may be TRBD2 (7 bases). The CDR3 spans 16 residues. CDR1 LGHNA and CDR2 YSLEER come from the germline V gene. V shed 1 base and J shed 5 bases, with 17 bases lying between them. The CDR3: CASSQGEGGSRETQYF. In nucleotides, the CDR3 is TGCGCCAGCAGCCAAGGGGAGGGGGGTTCGCGGGAGACCCAGTACTTC.

This clonotype was seen ten or more times. The chain recombines TRBV13 with TRBJ2-5; D is possibly TRBD2 (7 bases). V was shortened by 6 bases and J by 5 bases, with 16 bases between the two germline ends. The CDR3 has 14 amino acids. Per germline, CDR1 PRHDT and CDR2 FYEKMQ (reference sequence). The DNA for the CDR3 is TGTGCCAGCAGTTTTCTACAGGGAGGGGAGACCCAGTACTTC. Translating gives CASSFLQGGETQYF.

This clonotype was detected only once. The chain couples TRBV29-1 to TRBJ1-5; possible D gene TRBD1, 5 bases. The germline gives CDR1 SQVTM, CDR2 ANQGSEA. V was clipped by 4 bases and J by 7 bases, with 8 bases between them. The CDR3 consists of 11 residues. The CDR3 reads CSVGEGQPQHF. The CDR3 DNA sequence: TGCAGCGTTGGGGAGGGGCAGCCCCAGCATTTT.

In the case of this clonotype: As the CDR3 is not closed by the conserved phenylalanine or tryptophan, this likely results from a read error. It is unclear where the CDR3 begins or ends on the DNA, so no DNA is shown, and the CDR3 is as TCRdb lists it. The rearrangement joins TRBV25-1 to TRBJ2-5; the table's D gene call, TRBD1, was not cross checked with the DNA. Germline loops: CDR1 MGHDK, CDR2 SYGVNS. The CDR3 extends over 15 residues, inclusive of both ends. CDR3 protein: CASSLQGIGGYTFGS.

This clonotype was counted at least ten times. The chain joins TRBV12-3 or TRBV12-4 to TRBJ1-1; the D gene is possibly TRBD1 (5 bases). Trimming left V 5 bases short and J 3 bases short, with 16 bases between. The CDR3 is made up of 15 amino acids. The DNA of the CDR3 is TGTGCCAGCAGTCGGGAGATAGGGACGGACACTGAAGCTTTCTTT. Amino acid sequence: CASSREIGTDTEAFF.

The CDR3 nucleotides are TGTGCCAGCAGTTACCGCAGGGGCCTGAACACTGAAGCTTTCTTT. This encodes CASSYRRGLNTEAFF. The rearrangement joins TRBV6-5 to TRBJ1-1; TRBD1 might be the D (6 bases). CDR1 is MNHEY and CDR2 is SVGAGI in the germline V gene. The CDR3 loop spans 15 amino acids. V was pared by 2 bases and J by 0 bases, with 10 bases between.

This rearrangement joins TRBV15 to TRBJ1-2, with 11 bases identical to TRBD1. V shed 0 bases and J 7 bases; nucleotides not matched to a gene: 4. The CDR3 spans 15 residues. From germline, CDR1 is LNHNV and CDR2 YYDKDF (reference sequence). The CDR3: CATSRDGGTGGGYTF. For the CDR3, the DNA is TGTGCCACCAGCAGAGATGGGGGGACAGGGGGTGGCTACACCTTC. The full variable domain, in which reference TRBV15 and TRBJ1-2 provide the parts outside the CDR3, is DAMVIQNPRYQVTQFGKPVTLSCSQTLNHNVMYWYQQKSSQAPKLLFHYYDKDFNNEADTPDNFQSRRPNTSFCFLDIRSPGLGDTAMYLCATSRDGGTGGGYTFGSGTRLTVV.

The chain links TRBV9 to TRBJ2-7, with D tentatively TRBD2 (5 bases). Trimming shortened V by 0 bases and J by 2 bases, and 9 bases separated the two germline ends. The CDR3 has 14 amino acids. Germline V CDR1 and CDR2: SGDLS, YYNGEE. DNA of the CDR3: TGTGCCAGCAGCGTAGGAGGGCTACCCTACGAGCAGTACTTC. Amino acids: CASSVGGLPYEQYF.

The chain employs TRBV7-2 and TRBJ1-5; no clear D. Germline V gives CDR1 SGHTA, CDR2 FQGNSA. V lost 2 bases to trimming and J lost 10 bases, with 15 bases between them. This CDR3 has 14 residues. This CDR3 reads CASSLWDVNSPQHF. CDR3 DNA sequence: TGTGCCAGCAGCTTATGGGATGTGAATTCACCCCAGCATTTT. Filled out from reference TRBV7-2 and TRBJ1-5, the complete variable domain reads GAGVSQSPSNKVTEKGKDVELRCDPISGHTALYWYRQSLGQGLEFLIYFQGNSAPDKSGLPSDRFSAERTGGSVSTLTIQRTQQEDSAVYLCASSLWDVNSPQHFGDGTRLSIL.

This clonotype was seen ten or more times. This chain links TRBV20-1 with TRBJ1-6; D remains unclear. V gave up 0 bases and J gave up 8 bases, with 5 bases separating them. The germline V gene has CDR1 DFQATT and CDR2 SNEGSKA (reference sequence). The CDR3 totals 12 residues. The CDR3 reads CSARDEDSPLHF. The CDR3 nucleotides are TGCAGTGCTAGAGATGAGGATTCACCCCTCCACTTT.